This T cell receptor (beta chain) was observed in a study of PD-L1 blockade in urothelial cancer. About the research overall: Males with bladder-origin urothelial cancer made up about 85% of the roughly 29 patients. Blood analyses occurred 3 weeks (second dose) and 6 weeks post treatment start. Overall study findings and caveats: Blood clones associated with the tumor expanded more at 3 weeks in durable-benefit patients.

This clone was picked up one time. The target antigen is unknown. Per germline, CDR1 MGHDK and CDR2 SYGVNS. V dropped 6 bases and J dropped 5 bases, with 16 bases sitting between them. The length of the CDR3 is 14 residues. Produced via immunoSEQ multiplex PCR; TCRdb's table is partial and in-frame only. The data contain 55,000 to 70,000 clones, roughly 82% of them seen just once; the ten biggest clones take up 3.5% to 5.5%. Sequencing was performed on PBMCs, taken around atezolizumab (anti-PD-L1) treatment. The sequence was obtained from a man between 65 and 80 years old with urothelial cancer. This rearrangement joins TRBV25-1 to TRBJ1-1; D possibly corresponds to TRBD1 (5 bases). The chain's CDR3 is CASRGSRGGTEAFF. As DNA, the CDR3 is TGTGCCAGCAGGGGCTCTAGGGGCGGAACTGAAGCTTTCTTT. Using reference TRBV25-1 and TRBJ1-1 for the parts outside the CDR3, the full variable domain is EADIYQTPRYLVIGTGKKITLECSQTMGHDKMYWYQQDPGMELHLIHYSYGVNSTEKGDLSSESTVSRIRTEHFPLTLESARPSHTSQYLCASRGSRGGTEAFFGQGTRLTVV.